Shown below are 18 T cell receptor beta chains from a single sample sequenced in a study of T-cell reconstitution after alpha-beta-depleted transplantation in children. A TCRbeta library incorporating unique molecular identifiers was prepared. TCRdb processed the PCR reads anew with MiXCR; each CDR3 protein has one entry. This table has about 78,000 distinct CDR3 sequences, less than 15% appearing once. The sample here was PBMCs, mostly from graft donor cells, taken 180 days after TCRalphabeta/CD19-depleted stem cell transplant. The receptors here all came from a male patient under 10 years old who had a stem cell transplant for acute lymphoblastic leukemia, so the T cells may come from the graft donor.

The chain combines TRBV7-9 with TRBJ2-1; 8 positions match TRBD1. The germline V gene has CDR1 SEHNR and CDR2 FQNEAQ (reference sequence). The CDR3 has 14 residues. After removal of 5 bases from V and 10 bases from J, the junction contained 10 bases not matched to a gene. CDR3: CASSEQGERKEQFF. DNA for the CDR3: TGTGCCAGCAGCGAACAGGGGGAGCGCAAAGAGCAGTTCTTC.

The CDR3 DNA reads TGTGCCAGCAGCCAAGAACAGGGGGCCAATTCACCCCTCCACTTT. It encodes CASSQEQGANSPLHF. The rearrangement links TRBV3-1 to TRBJ1-6, with 9 bases matching TRBD1. Germline CDR1 and CDR2: LGHDT and YNNKEL (reference sequence). Losses at the gene ends were 0 bases for V and 7 bases for J; bases not matched to a gene: 1. The CDR3 contains 15 residues.

A few counts support this clonotype. V is TRBV9 and J is TRBJ1-5; 8 nucleotides align to TRBD1. The V and J ends lost 3 bases and 0 bases, in that order; junction bases with no gene match: 2. Looked up from germline, CDR1 is SGDLS and CDR2 is YYNGEE. The CDR3 is 15 amino acids. CDR3 loop: CASSGTGYSNQPQHF. In DNA, the CDR3 is TGTGCCAGCAGCGGGACAGGGTATAGCAATCAGCCCCAGCATTTT. Filled out from reference TRBV9 and TRBJ1-5, the complete variable domain reads DSGVTQTPKHLITATGQRVTLRCSPRSGDLSVYWYQQSLDQGLQFLIQYYNGEERAKGNILERFSAQQFPDLHSELNLSSLELGDSALYFCASSGTGYSNQPQHFGDGTRLSIL.

To note about this clonotype: This sequence may be a read error, since a much larger clone differs from it by one base. For the CDR3, the DNA is TGTGCCAGCAGCCGACTAGCGGGAGTCGGGGGGACCCAGTACTTC. This codes for CASSRLAGVGGTQYF. The chain combines TRBV12-3 or TRBV12-4 with TRBJ2-5; 12 bases agree with TRBD2. CDR3 length equals 15 residues. After removal of 6 bases from V and 7 bases from J, the junction contained 9 bases not matched to a gene.

This clonotype appeared a few times. This chain links TRBV5-1 with TRBJ2-2, with D perhaps matching TRBD2 (6 bases). CDR1 SGHRS and CDR2 YFSETQ come from the germline V gene. V lost 2 bases, J lost 7 bases, and 15 bases lay in between. The CDR3 is 15 amino acids. The CDR3 spells CASSLIADLGGELFF. The CDR3 DNA reads as TGCGCCAGCAGCTTAATAGCGGACCTCGGCGGGGAGCTGTTTTTT. Full variable domain (outside the CDR3, taken from reference TRBV5-1 and TRBJ2-2): KAGVTQTPRYLIKTRGQQVTLSCSPISGHRSVSWYQQTPGQGLQFLFEYFSETQRNKGNFPGRFSGRQFSNSRSEMNVSTLELGDSALYLCASSLIADLGGELFFGEGSRLTVL.

This clonotype was seen a few times. The J gene is TRBJ1-1, the V gene TRBV7-2; D is unresolved. CDR1 and CDR2 from the germline V gene are SGHTA and FQGNSA. This CDR3 is built from 12 residues. Trimming removed 5 bases from V and 8 bases from J, with 12 bases in between. CDR3 amino acids: CASSRHGTEAFF. The CDR3 coding sequence is TGTGCCAGCAGCCGTCACGGAACCGAAGCTTTCTTT.

The V gene is TRBV20-1, the J gene TRBJ2-5; either TRBD1 or TRBD2 may supply D (5 bases each). The CDR3 is made up of 15 amino acids. In germline, CDR1 is DFQATT, CDR2 SNEGSKA (reference sequence). V lost 2 bases, J lost 5 bases, and 18 bases lay in between. The CDR3: CSARKLAGRGETQYF. The CDR3 bases are TGCAGTGCTAGAAAGCTAGCAGGGAGAGGGGAGACCCAGTACTTC.

This clonotype was detected ten times or more. Here the CDR3 reads CAITWDRGRRTEAFF. CDR3 DNA sequence: TGTGCCATCACTTGGGACAGGGGGCGACGTACTGAAGCTTTCTTT. The chain couples TRBV10-3 to TRBJ1-1; 12 bases map to TRBD1. Germline lookup yields CDR1 ENHRY and CDR2 SYGVKD. V was pared by 7 bases and J by 5 bases, with 8 bases of the junction left unmatched. The CDR3 has 15 residues.

This clonotype was detected only a few times. This chain joins TRBV29-1 and TRBJ2-7; 8 bases align to TRBD1. This CDR3 region has 14 residues. In germline, CDR1 is SQVTM, CDR2 ANQGSEA. V lost 1 base to trimming and J lost 6 bases; unmatched junction nucleotides: 8. CDR3 DNA: TGCAGCGTTGAAGGTGGCAGGGGGCGAATCGAGCAGTACTTC. Translated: CSVEGGRGRIEQYF.

This clonotype has just a few counts. The chain recombines TRBV9 with TRBJ1-4; 9 bases are a match to TRBD1. The germline V gene encodes CDR1 SGDLS and CDR2 YYNGEE. This CDR3 has 17 residues. V lost 3 bases to trimming and J lost 3 bases; unmatched junction nucleotides: 9. CDR3 protein: CASSEGTGRPSNEKLFF. The CDR3 bases are TGTGCCAGCAGCGAGGGGACAGGGAGGCCCTCTAATGAAAAACTGTTTTTT.

The rearrangement links TRBV5-1 to TRBJ2-2; no reliable D call. This CDR3 is built from 13 residues. The germline V gene has CDR1 SGHRS and CDR2 YFSETQ. Trimming removed 3 bases from V and 1 base from J, with 4 bases in between. CDR3 sequence reads: CASSSRNTGELFF. The CDR3 nucleotides are TGCGCCAGCAGCTCACGGAACACCGGGGAGCTGTTTTTT.

This clonotype was seen more than once but under ten times. This rearrangement joins TRBV20-1 to TRBJ1-1; 9 bases are a match to TRBD1. This CDR3 contains 14 residues. Losses at the gene ends were 0 bases for V and 5 bases for J; bases not matched to a gene: 4. Per germline, CDR1 DFQATT and CDR2 SNEGSKA (reference sequence). CDR3 residues: CSARDTGQGTEAFF. The CDR3 region has the DNA TGCAGTGCTAGAGATACGGGACAGGGTACTGAAGCTTTCTTT.

The table lists this clonotype with many counts. The V gene is TRBV29-1, the J gene TRBJ2-3; 8 positions agree with TRBD2. The V gene's germline CDR1 is SQVTM and CDR2 ANQGSEA. V shed 4 bases, J shed 1 base, and the junction held 4 bases outside the gene matches. This CDR3 comprises 14 residues. CDR3 coding DNA: TGCAGCGTTGGGCTTAGCGGGGGCACAGATACGCAGTATTTT. Protein: CSVGLSGGTDTQYF.

The table lists this clonotype with many counts. The rearrangement uses TRBV4-2 and TRBJ2-3, with D perhaps TRBD2 (5 bases). The CDR3 totals 12 residues. The germline V and J ends were trimmed by 0 bases and 10 bases, with 8 bases remaining between them. Germline V gene sequence: CDR1 LGHNA, CDR2 YNFKEQ. CDR3 DNA: TGTGCCAGCAGCCAAGATACGAGGGCGCAGTATTTT. Its translation: CASSQDTRAQYF.

The rearrangement uses TRBV9 and TRBJ1-4, with D perhaps matching TRBD1 (5 bases). CDR1 and CDR2 (germline): SGDLS, YYNGEE. With 0 bases removed from V and 7 bases from J, the gap between germline ends came to 16 bases. The CDR3 has 16 residues. CDR3 nucleotide sequence: TGTGCCAGCAGCGTAGCTACCGGGACTATCCCTGAAAAACTGTTTTTT. Residues: CASSVATGTIPEKLFF. The whole variable domain, filled in from reference TRBV9 and TRBJ1-4, reads DSGVTQTPKHLITATGQRVTLRCSPRSGDLSVYWYQQSLDQGLQFLIQYYNGEERAKGNILERFSAQQFPDLHSELNLSSLELGDSALYFCASSVATGTIPEKLFFGSGTQLSVL.

In its sample, this clonotype was seen a few times. V gene TRBV7-6 combines with J gene TRBJ2-5; TRBD2 matches at 7 bases. This CDR3 has 14 amino acids. Germline CDR1 and CDR2: SGHVS and FNYEAQ. V gave up 0 bases and J gave up 3 bases; unmatched junction bases: 1. Here the CDR3 reads CASSLAGGEETQYF. The CDR3 DNA reads as TGTGCCAGCAGCTTAGCTGGGGGGGAAGAGACCCAGTACTTC.

This sequence joins TRBV6-5 and TRBJ1-2; D possibly corresponds to TRBD1 (5 bases). Germline CDR1 and CDR2: MNHEY and SVGAGI. The CDR3 has 14 amino acids. Trimming stripped 2 bases from V and 1 base from J, with 8 bases between. The CDR3 loop is CASSYGGFNYGYTF. Here the CDR3 DNA reads TGTGCCAGCAGTTACGGGGGATTTAACTATGGCTACACCTTC.

By its share, this clonotype is medium-sized. CDR3 nucleotide sequence: TGTGCCATCAGTGGGGGCGGGAGGACCTCCGAGCAGTACTTC. Its protein product is CAISGGGRTSEQYF. This chain connects TRBV10-3 to TRBJ2-7, with 8 bases identical to TRBD2. The ends lost 4 bases at V and 6 bases at J; junction bases unmatched: 8. The CDR3 loop spans 14 amino acids. CDR1 and CDR2 from the germline V gene are ENHRY and SYGVKD.